This T cell receptor beta chain was sequenced for a study of shared clonotypes between healthy human individuals (dated by TCRdb to 2019 to 2021). For the study in its entirety: The cohort included a few men and a couple of women between 18 and 49 years of age. Blood TCR repertoires of about five healthy adults were deeply sequenced to estimate repertoire size and the extent of clonotype sharing between individuals. To increase sequencing depth and limit assay-specific biases, TCR repertoire library preparation and sequencing were carried out by different laboratories using diverse techniques. Each donor's leukapheresis produced roughly between roughly 0.85 and 9 billion PBMCs.

V is cut back by 5 bases and J by 1 base, with 3 bases in the junction unmatched. The germline V gene supplies CDR1 SGHVS and CDR2 FNYEAQ. The CDR3 runs 15 residues from the cysteine to the phenylalanine. Just CDR3 DNA is preserved here, 45 bases in frame from base 1. Donors were healthy HIV-negative adults with no recently reported acute infections or vaccinations. Every donor was a Caucasian adult residing in Nashville, Tennessee, USA. In the unsorted samples, 90 million to 100 million PBMCs were counted, and genomic DNA was extracted using the QIAamp DNA Blood Mini kit. After blood collection by leukapheresis, PBMCs were isolated using Ficoll-Histopaque density gradient centrifugation and then cryopreserved in the vapor phase of liquid nitrogen. Summary of the overall study and its limitations: Because the study included a small number of donors, the genetic and exposure-history diversity represented was limited. Pairwise subsampling led to the expectation that sequencing depth would affect the degree of clonotype sharing among donors. Sampling was restricted to blood, and TCR repertoires in tissue are likely to differ from TCR repertoires in blood.

TCR CDR3 regions were amplified from genomic DNA by multiplex PCR using the deep immunoSEQ assay. Extracted genomic DNA from each cell subset was spread evenly across all wells of several immunoSEQ 96-well plates, with each plate serving as a replicate. For unsorted PBMC, roughly 0.3 ug genomic DNA, equal to around 30,000 T cell genomes, was loaded into each replicate PCR. Unsorted PBMC genomic DNA was sequenced across ten immunoSEQ deep assay plates. The purified libraries were quantified using a Qubit 3.0 fluorometer, sized with a Bioanalyzer 2100, and then quantified again using the KAPA Library Quantification kit. Every immunoSEQ 96-well plate was sequenced on a dedicated single-read 150-cycle Illumina NextSeq 550 flow cell. The source study handled its data this way. The immunoSEQ output contained only junctional sequences without quality scores, so filtering could not match that applied to full-length reads. Sequences were annotated with PyIR, a Python wrapper for IgBLAST v1.9, and V/J genes and CDR3 were assigned using IMGT germline references. Reads were removed for weak V/J assignments (E-value above 1e-6), missing CDR3, stop codons, out-of-frame junctions, or ambiguous translated residues. V3J clonotypes were defined by identical inferred V gene, J gene, and CDR3 amino acid sequence. Percentage overlap between repertoires was computed as shared unique clonotypes divided by the size of the smaller repertoire. Richness of each repertoire was evaluated using RTK rarefaction, the Chao1 estimator, and Recon v2.1 estimates of unobserved clonotypes. Held by TCRdb, this immuneACCESS table contains in-frame sequences only and omits some clones. Under half of the omission traces to an unresolved V gene where checked; the cause of the rest is unknown. D and trimming come from the DNA, and the V and J calls and clone size come from that table. The sample table records about 500,000 clones; approximately 80% of these occur just once. In total, the top ten clones hold around 12% of the sample.

Notes on this clone: No cognate antigen has been identified for it. The sample holds no much larger clone one base away, and base qualities are not on file.

The specimen was PBMCs. This sequence was found in a woman aged 40 to 55 in good health. Some clones in this sample may be carry-over from other donors' samples. Recombination connected TRBV7-6 to TRBJ1-5; TRBD1 aligns with 9 central bases. CDR3 protein: CASSLTGGSNQPQHF. The DNA sequence is TGTGCCAGCAGCCTTACAGGGGGCAGCAATCAGCCCCAGCATTTT.